The next 18 T cell receptor beta chains were all read from a single sample in a study of blood T cell repertoires in COVID-19. The protocol was immunoSEQ multiplex PCR, while the TCRdb copy is restricted to in-frame clones and leaves out a portion. The table lists 71,000 or so clones, about 90% of them singletons. Sequenced input: peripheral blood. The source is a man aged 45-65 years with active COVID-19.

This sequence joins TRBV6-2 or TRBV6-3 and TRBJ2-5; maybe TRBD2 (7 bases). The CDR3 length is 16 residues. The germline V and J ends were trimmed by 5 bases and 2 bases, with 18 bases remaining between them. Germline V gene lookup returns CDR1 MNHEY and CDR2 SVGEGT. The CDR3 region is CASSLGGGASQETQYF. In nucleotides, the CDR3 is TGTGCCAGCAGTCTAGGTGGGGGGGCCTCGCAAGAGACCCAGTACTTC.

This chain joins TRBV6-5 and TRBJ2-5; D is ambiguous. Trimming removed 5 bases at V and 2 bases at J, with 9 bases between. The germline V gene encodes CDR1 MNHEY and CDR2 SVGAGI. This CDR3 is 13 amino acids long. The CDR3 protein is CASSPITQETQYF. The CDR3 nucleotides are TGTGCCAGCAGTCCCATAACACAAGAGACCCAGTACTTC.

The V and J genes are TRBV3-1 (or the pseudogene TRBV3-2) and TRBJ1-2; D might be TRBD1 (6 bases). The CDR3 loop spans 14 amino acids. Trimming shortened V by 0 bases and J by 8 bases, and 13 bases separated the two germline ends. Germline V lookup: CDR1 LGHDT, CDR2 YNNKEL (reference sequence). The CDR3 sequence is CASSQEGEQGGYTF. The CDR3 DNA reads as TGTGCCAGCAGCCAAGAAGGGGAACAGGGAGGCTACACCTTC.

The chain carries TRBV21-1 and TRBJ2-1; the DNA was not compared with TRBD1, the D call given in the table. TRBV21-1 is deemed a pseudogene. The CDR3 contains 17 residues. CDR3 in amino acids: CASSTNNRDRGRNEQFF. The CDR3 DNA reads as TGTGCCAGCAGCACAAATAACCGGGACAGGGGTAGAAATGAGCAGTTCTTC.

This clone was seen once. The V call is TRBV7-7, the J call TRBJ2-5, with 14 bases fitting TRBD2. Per the germline V gene, CDR1 is SSHAT and CDR2 is FNYEAQ (reference sequence). There are 16 residues in the CDR3. V was pared by 5 bases and J by 5 bases, with 7 bases of the junction left unmatched. CDR3 sequence reads: CASSTGTSGSRETQYF. Here the CDR3 DNA reads TGTGCCAGCAGCACCGGGACTAGCGGGAGCCGGGAGACCCAGTACTTC.

The chain uses TRBV7-2 and TRBJ2-1, with TRBD2 as a possible D gene (6 bases). V lost 3 bases and J 4 bases, leaving 13 bases between the germline ends. This CDR3 is built from 15 residues. The germline gives CDR1 SGHTA, CDR2 FQGNSA. In DNA, the CDR3 is TGTGCCAGCAGCTTTGAGTTAGCGGCTTACAATGAGCAGTTCTTC. Amino acid sequence: CASSFELAAYNEQFF.

The rearrangement uses TRBV5-1 and TRBJ2-1, with 11 positions matching TRBD2. V lost 5 bases and J lost 7; bases outside the gene matches: 5. Germline CDR1 and CDR2: SGHRS and YFSETQ. The CDR3 consists of 14 residues. CDR3 coding DNA: TGCGCCAGCAGATCGACTAGCGGGATTAATGAGCAGTTCTTC. Protein product: CASRSTSGINEQFF.

The gene calls are TRBV4-1 and TRBJ2-2; TRBD1 is a possible D gene (6 bases). CDR3 length: 20 amino acids. V gave up 1 base and J gave up 6 bases, with 27 bases separating them. From germline, CDR1 is MGHRA and CDR2 YSYEKL. CDR3 protein: CASSQVQGQRRVPNPGELFF. In DNA, the CDR3 is TGCGCCAGCAGCCAAGTTCAAGGACAGCGTAGAGTACCGAATCCCGGGGAGCTGTTTTTT.

Concerning this clone itself: One junction end disagrees with the germline gene, perhaps due to a read error. The rearrangement joins TRBV7-7 to TRBJ2-1, with D perhaps matching TRBD1 (5 bases). The CDR3 runs 13 residues. Germline values: CDR1 SSHAT, CDR2 FNYEAQ (reference sequence). CDR3 DNA: TGTGCTAGCAGCTTAGAAGGGGTGGGGGAGCAGTTCTTC. Translation: CASSLEGVGEQFF.

This clone appeared a single time. This chain joins TRBV29-1 and TRBJ2-3; D might be TRBD2 (6 bases). The V end lost 6 bases, the J end lost 0 bases, and 13 bases lay between the germline ends. The CDR3 is 14 amino acids. Germline-derived CDR1 and CDR2 are SQVTM and ANQGSEA. CDR3 DNA sequence: TGCAGCGTGGGACCGGGACTTAGCACAGATACGCAGTATTTT. This translates into CSVGPGLSTDTQYF.

This chain links TRBV27 with TRBJ1-2; 7 nucleotides agree with TRBD1. CDR3 length: 16 amino acids. Germline V gives CDR1 MNHEY, CDR2 SMNVEV (reference sequence). V trimming: 1 base; J trimming: 7 bases; junction bases outside the gene matches: 12. The CDR3 sequence is CASSLFKGGASSGYTF. In DNA, the CDR3 is TGTGCCAGCAGTTTATTTAAAGGGGGCGCGTCGAGTGGCTACACCTTC.

This clone was recorded many times. The genes are TRBV29-1 and TRBJ2-5, with D possibly being TRBD2 (6 bases). Deletions cut 7 bases from V and 4 bases from J, with 19 bases between. CDR1 SQVTM and CDR2 ANQGSEA come from the germline V gene. The CDR3 has 14 amino acids. CDR3 region: CSGFFRGGGETQYF. CDR3 bases: TGCAGCGGCTTTTTTAGGGGAGGAGGAGAGACCCAGTACTTC.

J is TRBJ2-7 and V is TRBV7-2; 9 bases align to TRBD2. There are 17 residues in the CDR3. The germline V gene has CDR1 SGHTA and CDR2 FQGNSA. V gave up 3 bases and J gave up 2 bases; unmatched junction bases: 11. The CDR3 region is CASSLGSIAGVAYEQYF. For the CDR3, the DNA is TGTGCCAGCAGCTTGGGGTCGATAGCGGGGGTCGCCTACGAGCAGTACTTC.

The chain uses TRBV5-1 and TRBJ2-2; TRBD2 matches 8 bases. Losses at the gene ends were 0 bases for V and 1 base for J; bases not matched to a gene: 2. This CDR3 comprises 16 residues. CDR1 and CDR2 (germline): SGHRS, YFSETQ. In nucleotides, the CDR3 is TGCGCCAGCAGCTTGGGACTAGCGCGGAACACCGGGGAGCTGTTTTTT. Its translation: CASSLGLARNTGELFF.

This clone was detected only a few times. This chain connects TRBV6-2 or TRBV6-3 to TRBJ1-2; D gene ambiguous. The CDR3 sequence is 13 residues long. Germline V gives CDR1 MNHEY, CDR2 SVGEGT. V shed 4 bases and J shed 8 bases, with 14 bases lying between them. The CDR3 region has the DNA TGTGCCAGCAGTTCCGACACAACCCGGGGCTACACCTTC. This sequence encodes CASSSDTTRGYTF.

In its sample, this clone was seen once. The rearrangement links TRBV6-6 to TRBJ2-5; possibly TRBD2 for D (5 bases). V was pared by 0 bases and J by 1 base, with 6 bases between. The CDR3 extends over 14 amino acids. Germline CDR1 reads MNHNY; CDR2 reads SVGAGI (reference sequence). CDR3 bases: TGTGCCAGCAGTTACTCCGGGATCCAAGAGACCCAGTACTTC. It encodes CASSYSGIQETQYF.

CDR3 in DNA: TGTGCCGAGGCCGGGAGCTCTGGAAACACCATATATTTT. Translation gives CAEAGSSGNTIYF. This chain links TRBV30 with TRBJ1-3; no reliable D call. This CDR3 comprises 13 residues. Germline V gene sequence: CDR1 GTSNPN, CDR2 SVGIG (reference sequence). Trimming pared 8 bases from V and 0 bases from J, leaving 11 bases between.

The chain carries TRBV5-1 and TRBJ2-7, with a tentative D call TRBD2 (6 bases). CDR1 SGHRS and CDR2 YFSETQ come from the germline V gene. The CDR3 length is 15 residues. The ends were cut back, 3 bases at V and 2 bases at J, with 15 bases in the middle. The CDR3 coding sequence is TGCGCCAGCAGCTCTCTCGAGGGAGGACCCTACGAGCAGTACTTC. Its translation: CASSSLEGGPYEQYF.